Each of the 24 T cell receptor beta chains below was sequenced from the same sample in a study of Graves' ophthalmopathy and Graves' hyperthyroidism. Amplification from RNA transcripts yielded the TCR beta CDR3 regions. RT-PCR with HTBI primers came first, then second-round multiplex PCR. TCRdb reanalysed the multiplex PCR reads using MiXCR and keeps one entry per CDR3 protein. The table lists about 620,000 distinct CDR3 sequences, about 20% of them singletons. The sample was peripheral blood. The source of these receptors is a woman aged 18-30 years with stable Graves' hyperthyroidism. Some clones in this sample may be carry-over from other donors' samples.

The genes are TRBV12-3 or TRBV12-4 and TRBJ2-2; D might be TRBD2 (5 bases). V dropped 5 bases and J dropped 4 bases, with 14 bases sitting between them. The CDR3 is 15 amino acids. The chain's CDR3 is CASSHAGIITGELFF. CDR3 DNA sequence: TGTGCCAGCAGTCATGCCGGGATTATCACCGGGGAGCTGTTTTTT.

This clonotype was seen many times. The chain joins TRBV6-2 or TRBV6-3 to TRBJ2-5, with unresolved D. From germline, CDR1 is MNHEY and CDR2 SVGEGT. The CDR3 covers 16 residues. V lost 0 bases and J 1 base, leaving 12 bases between the germline ends. The CDR3 region is CASSYSSATFQETQYF. The CDR3 bases are TGTGCCAGCAGTTACTCGAGTGCAACCTTCCAAGAGACCCAGTACTTC.

This chain connects TRBV7-2 to TRBJ1-3; no definite D call. The CDR3 spans 14 residues. The V gene lost 7 bases and the J gene lost 0 bases, with 10 bases spanning the gap. Germline CDR1 SGHTA, CDR2 FQGNSA. In DNA, the CDR3 is TGTGCCAGCATGAGGGCCCCCTCTGGAAACACCATATATTTT. As protein: CASMRAPSGNTIYF.

The sample holds a few counts of this clonotype. The junction does not match germline at one end; this may be a read error. The chain is built from TRBV12-3 or TRBV12-4 and TRBJ2-4; 8 positions agree with TRBD2. The CDR3 spans 16 residues. CDR3 amino acids: CASSFGVIAGRNIKYF. CDR3 DNA: TGTGCCAGCAGTTTCGGCGTCATAGCGGGGCGAAACATTAAGTACTTC.

There are many counts of this clonotype. The chain employs TRBV29-1 and TRBJ1-2; a weak D match, TRBD1 (5 bases). Germline V CDR1 and CDR2: SQVTM, ANQGSEA. This CDR3 is built from 13 residues. Trimming left V 1 base short and J 5 bases short, with 11 bases between. Here the CDR3 DNA reads TGCAGCGTTGAAGTCCTGGGGGGGTATGGCTACACCTTC. Translation gives CSVEVLGGYGYTF.

This clonotype showed up many times. The chain joins TRBV19 to TRBJ2-4, with D perhaps matching TRBD1 or TRBD2 (5 bases each). The V end was cut by 5 bases, the J end by 2 bases, with 16 bases between. CDR3 length: 16 amino acids. Germline V gene sequence: CDR1 LNHDA, CDR2 SQIVND (reference sequence). CDR3 in DNA: TGTGCCAGTAGTCCTCAGGCAGGGAGAACCAAAAACATTCAGTACTTC. Its protein is CASSPQAGRTKNIQYF.

The chain links TRBV28 to TRBJ1-2, with D possibly being TRBD1 (5 bases). CDR1 is MDHEN and CDR2 is SYDVKM in the germline V gene. This CDR3 region has 13 residues. The germline V and J ends were trimmed by 5 bases and 4 bases, with 11 bases remaining between them. CDR3: CASSAGTTYGYTF. CDR3 bases: TGTGCCAGCAGTGCCGGGACCACCTATGGCTACACCTTC.

Many counts were recorded for this clonotype. The chain is built from TRBV2 and TRBJ1-1; D unclear. Trimming cost V 6 bases and J 0 bases, with 17 bases left between them. The CDR3 has 16 residues. Germline V lookup: CDR1 SNHLY, CDR2 FYNNEI. CDR3 loop: CASRRTVGAMNTEAFF. The CDR3 DNA is TGTGCCAGCAGAAGGACGGTGGGTGCCATGAACACTGAAGCTTTCTTT.

The V call is TRBV25-1, the J call TRBJ2-5; 7 nucleotides line up with TRBD2. This CDR3 has 16 residues. In germline, CDR1 is MGHDK, CDR2 SYGVNS. V shed 1 base and J 5 bases; nucleotides not matched to a gene: 10. In DNA, the CDR3 is TGTGCCAGCAGTGAATCTGGGGGAGGGCCAGGGGAGACCCAGTACTTC. Translation gives CASSESGGGPGETQYF.

V gene TRBV18 combines with J gene TRBJ1-1; D remains ambiguous. The CDR3 length is 14 residues. Trimming pared 2 bases from V and 3 bases from J, leaving 10 bases between. Looked up from germline, CDR1 is KGHSH and CDR2 is LQKENI. The CDR3 spells CASSPSSLDTEAFF. The DNA of the CDR3 is TGTGCCAGCTCACCATCCTCTTTGGACACTGAAGCTTTCTTT.

The rearrangement links TRBV4-2 to TRBJ2-7, with D tentatively TRBD1 (6 bases). Germline-derived CDR1 and CDR2 are LGHNA and YNFKEQ. The CDR3 extends over 12 amino acids. The V end was cut by 5 bases, the J end by 6 bases, with 11 bases between. The chain's CDR3 is CASSRTGTEQYF. Here the CDR3 DNA reads TGTGCCAGCAGCAGAACAGGGACCGAGCAGTACTTC.

This clonotype was seen ten or more times. The chain has TRBV27 and TRBJ2-4, with a weak D call TRBD1 (5 bases). Trimming shortened V by 3 bases and J by 9 bases, and 6 bases separated the two germline ends. The CDR3 runs to 11 residues. CDR1 and CDR2 from the germline V gene are MNHEY and SMNVEV (reference sequence). CDR3 residues: CASSFGAIQYF. The CDR3 DNA sequence: TGTGCCAGCAGTTTTGGGGCCATTCAGTACTTC.

V gene TRBV20-1 combines with J gene TRBJ2-7; D perhaps matches TRBD2 (6 bases). Trimming took off 0 bases at V and 7 bases at J, with 13 bases between the two ends. Germline V gene sequence: CDR1 DFQATT, CDR2 SNEGSKA (reference sequence). CDR3 size: 13 residues. The CDR3 region is CSAREGLTGEQYF. CDR3 nucleotide sequence: TGCAGTGCTAGAGAGGGACTCACGGGAGAGCAGTACTTC.

This clonotype was found a few times. The rearrangement links TRBV5-1 to TRBJ1-6, with TRBD1 as a possible D gene (5 bases). From germline, CDR1 is SGHRS and CDR2 YFSETQ. Trimming took off 0 bases at V and 7 bases at J, with 11 bases between the two ends. There are 15 residues in the CDR3. The DNA of the CDR3 is TGCGCCAGCAGCTTGGCCGGGGCAGACAATTCACCCCTCCACTTT. Translating gives CASSLAGADNSPLHF.

In this sample, this clonotype turned up many times. J is TRBJ1-1 and V is TRBV20-1; D not resolved. The V gene's germline CDR1 is DFQATT and CDR2 SNEGSKA (reference sequence). V lost 6 bases to trimming and J lost 3 bases, with 17 bases between them. There are 14 residues in the CDR3. CDR3 loop: CSAPRHGGDTEAFF. CDR3 DNA sequence: TGCAGTGCCCCGCGACACGGCGGGGACACTGAAGCTTTCTTT.

This clonotype was recorded only once. J is TRBJ1-1 and V is TRBV7-2; TRBD1 might be the D (6 bases). The CDR3 length is 14 residues. V lost 5 bases, J lost 9 bases, and 19 bases lay in between. Looked up from germline, CDR1 is SGHTA and CDR2 is FQGNSA. For the CDR3, the DNA is TGTGCCAGCAGCGCTTACTCGTTGGACAGCCAAGCTTTCTTT. Encoded protein: CASSAYSLDSQAFF.

This clonotype was seen at least ten times. V usage is TRBV7-6 and J usage is TRBJ1-3; 7 positions match TRBD1. Per the germline V gene, CDR1 is SGHVS and CDR2 is FNYEAQ. Unmatched junction bases numbered 5, after V lost 2 bases and J lost 1 base. CDR3 size: 16 residues. The CDR3: CASSLQGGKSGNTIYF. The CDR3 coding sequence is TGTGCCAGCAGCTTACAGGGGGGGAAATCTGGAAACACCATATATTTT.

This clonotype appeared many times. This chain's CDR3 is CASSLAAGMTSTEAFF. CDR3 DNA: TGTGCCAGCAGCTTGGCCGCCGGGATGACCTCCACTGAAGCTTTCTTT. The chain uses TRBV5-6 and TRBJ1-1, with D unresolved. The CDR3 runs to 16 residues. CDR1 and CDR2 (germline): SGHDT, YYEEEE. V shed 0 bases and J shed 4 bases, with 16 bases lying between them.

This clonotype has just one count. This sequence joins TRBV28 and TRBJ1-2; TRBD1 might be the D (5 bases). Germline V lookup: CDR1 MDHEN, CDR2 SYDVKM. V was clipped by 1 base and J by 4 bases, with 10 bases between them. This CDR3 is 14 amino acids long. CDR3 nucleotides: TGTGCCAGCAGTTTATCCGGCAGGGTCTATGGCTACACCTTC. Its protein is CASSLSGRVYGYTF.

In regard to this clonotype: An end of the junction does not agree with germline; a read error may underlie this. The J gene is TRBJ2-2, the V gene TRBV12-3 or TRBV12-4; perhaps TRBD2 as D (6 bases). The CDR3 has 13 residues. The CDR3, as DNA: TGTGCCAGCAGTCGACAGCGCGCCGGGGGGCTGTTTTTT. Translation gives CASSRQRAGGLFF.

This clonotype was recorded at least ten times. The rearrangement links TRBV5-1 to TRBJ1-1; 8 bases line up with TRBD1. The length of the CDR3 is 14 residues. In germline, CDR1 is SGHRS, CDR2 YFSETQ. The V and J ends lost 4 bases and 6 bases, in that order; junction bases with no gene match: 8. CDR3 bases: TGCGCCAGCAGCCCGGAGACAGGGGTTGCTGAAGCTTTCTTT. The encoded protein is CASSPETGVAEAFF.

This clonotype was picked up many times. The chain uses TRBV6-1 and TRBJ1-1; TRBD1 agrees at 11 bases. V trimming: 4 bases; J trimming: 3 bases; junction bases outside the gene matches: 4. The germline gives CDR1 MNHNS, CDR2 SASEGT. The CDR3 spans 15 residues. The CDR3 coding sequence is TGTGCCAGCAGTGCGAGGGACAGGGGGTACACTGAAGCTTTCTTT. Translating gives CASSARDRGYTEAFF.

This clonotype has a count of ten or more. This chain uses TRBV7-2 with TRBJ1-1; D possibly corresponds to TRBD1 (5 bases). CDR3 size: 11 residues. Germline V CDR1 and CDR2: SGHTA, FQGNSA. V shed 5 bases and J shed 8 bases, with 9 bases lying between them. CDR3 nucleotides: TGTGCCAGCAGCCGGGACGGCGAAGCTTTCTTT. The encoded protein is CASSRDGEAFF. Full variable domain (missing parts from reference TRBV7-2 and TRBJ1-1): GAGVSQSPSNKVTEKGKDVELRCDPISGHTALYWYRQSLGQGLEFLIYFQGNSAPDKSGLPSDRFSAERTGGSVSTLTIQRTQQEDSAVYLCASSRDGEAFFGQGTRLTVV.

In this sample, this clonotype turned up many times. The rearrangement links TRBV2 to TRBJ1-3; 7 nucleotides agree with TRBD1. The CDR3 covers 15 residues. J was trimmed by 0 bases and V by 6 bases; bases with no gene match: 5. Germline lookup yields CDR1 SNHLY and CDR2 FYNNEI. CDR3 coding DNA: TGTGCCAGCAGAGACGGGACAGACTCTGGAAACACCATATATTTT. It codes for CASRDGTDSGNTIYF. Variable domain in full (rest from reference TRBV2 and TRBJ1-3): EPEVTQTPSHQVTQMGQEVILRCVPISNHLYFYWYRQILGQKVEFLVSFYNNEISEKSEIFDDQFSVERPDGSNFTLKIRSTKLEDSAMYFCASRDGTDSGNTIYFGEGSWLTVV.